Below are 15 T cell receptor beta chains sequenced from a single sample in a study of early T cells in non-severe SARS-CoV-2 infection. One entry per CDR3 protein results from TCRdb running MiXCR on the 5' RACE reads. The data contain 100,000 to 150,000 distinct CDR3 sequences, about 16% of them singletons. The sample consisted of whole blood. Receptor source: an adult who was a healthcare worker with PCR-confirmed SARS-CoV-2 infection or an uninfected control (not recorded which).

This chain links TRBV9 with TRBJ2-5; TRBD2 aligns across 7 bases. The V gene end was trimmed by 2 bases and the J gene end by 1 base; junction bases not matched to a gene: 2. Per the germline V gene, CDR1 is SGDLS and CDR2 is YYNGEE. This CDR3 has 14 amino acids. CDR3 sequence: CASSVLAAQETQYF. The CDR3 DNA is TGTGCCAGCAGCGTTCTAGCGGCCCAAGAGACCCAGTACTTC.

In its sample, this clonotype was seen many times. The CDR3: CASSFSGANEKLFF. DNA of the CDR3: TGTGCCAGCAGTTTCTCAGGAGCTAATGAAAAACTGTTTTTT. V usage is TRBV6-5 and J usage is TRBJ1-4; D not certain. Germline loops: CDR1 MNHEY, CDR2 SVGAGI. The V and J ends lost 4 bases and 3 bases respectively, with 9 bases between them. The CDR3 contains 14 residues.

This clonotype was detected many times. This rearrangement joins TRBV6-6 to TRBJ2-3; tentative D call: TRBD1 (6 bases). This CDR3 spans 16 amino acids. Trimming removed 5 bases at V and 0 bases at J, with 15 bases between. Germline V gene sequence: CDR1 MNHNY, CDR2 SVGAGI (reference sequence). The CDR3 bases are TGTGCCAGCAGTGGAGAACAGGGCCGGAGCACAGATACGCAGTATTTT. This sequence encodes CASSGEQGRSTDTQYF.

At least ten counts were recorded for this clonotype. The V call is TRBV5-1, the J call TRBJ1-1, with unresolved D. This CDR3 is built from 14 residues. V was cut by 4 bases and J by 1 base, with 11 bases left in between. Germline loops: CDR1 SGHRS, CDR2 YFSETQ. CDR3 nucleotides: TGCGCCAGCAGCCCCGGAGAACAGAACACTGAAGCTTTCTTT. This encodes CASSPGEQNTEAFF. The entire variable domain, with the rest obtained from reference TRBV5-1 and TRBJ1-1, is as follows: KAGVTQTPRYLIKTRGQQVTLSCSPISGHRSVSWYQQTPGQGLQFLFEYFSETQRNKGNFPGRFSGRQFSNSRSEMNVSTLELGDSALYLCASSPGEQNTEAFFGQGTRLTVV.

The chain employs TRBV11-2 and TRBJ1-1; D unresolved. The V end lost 5 bases, the J end lost 4 bases, and 20 bases lay between the germline ends. Germline CDR1 is SGHAT and CDR2 is FQNNGV. The CDR3 runs 16 residues. The CDR3 loop is CASSPEGLGIPTEAFF. In DNA, the CDR3 is TGTGCCAGCAGCCCCGAAGGATTGGGAATCCCCACTGAAGCTTTCTTT.

This clonotype was observed a handful of times. The chain is built from TRBV5-1 and TRBJ1-4; D is unclear. Trimming cost V 7 bases and J 5 bases, with 12 bases left between them. This CDR3 region has 13 residues. The germline CDR1 and CDR2 sequences are SGHRS and YFSETQ. CDR3 sequence: CASGRVPNEKLFF. The CDR3 DNA is TGCGCCAGCGGCCGGGTCCCAAATGAAAAACTGTTTTTT.

In this sample, this clonotype turned up a few times. This chain connects TRBV5-1 to TRBJ2-1; a weak D match, TRBD2 (6 bases). Trimming pared 3 bases from V and 6 bases from J, leaving 10 bases between. The germline gives CDR1 SGHRS, CDR2 YFSETQ. This CDR3 is built from 13 residues. CDR3 residues: CASSSGDANEQFF. The CDR3 nucleotides read TGCGCCAGCAGCTCGGGGGACGCCAATGAGCAGTTCTTC.

This clonotype was seen more than once but under ten times. This chain uses TRBV30 with TRBJ1-3; D call uncertain. The V gene's germline CDR1 is GTSNPN and CDR2 SVGIG (reference sequence). There are 15 residues in the CDR3. The germline V and J ends were trimmed by 0 bases and 0 bases, with 9 bases remaining between them. The CDR3 region has the DNA TGTGCCTGGAGTGTATACCTTGCCTCTGGAAACACCATATATTTT. This encodes CAWSVYLASGNTIYF.

This clonotype was seen a few times. V usage is TRBV7-2 and J usage is TRBJ1-3; no definite D call. The CDR3 totals 14 residues. Germline V gene data show CDR1 as SGHTA and CDR2 as FQGNSA. V dropped 5 bases and J dropped 2 bases, with 10 bases sitting between them. The CDR3 DNA follows: TGTGCCAGCAGCCCCCAGTGGGCTGGAAACACCATATATTTT. Translation gives CASSPQWAGNTIYF. Full variable domain (remainder filled in from reference TRBV7-2 and TRBJ1-3): GAGVSQSPSNKVTEKGKDVELRCDPISGHTALYWYRQSLGQGLEFLIYFQGNSAPDKSGLPSDRFSAERTGGSVSTLTIQRTQQEDSAVYLCASSPQWAGNTIYFGEGSWLTVV.

This clonotype was found many times. J is TRBJ2-3 and V is TRBV6-1; TRBD1 matches at 9 bases. In germline, CDR1 is MNHNS, CDR2 SASEGT. The V segment lost 3 bases and the J segment 4 bases; nucleotides outside the gene matches: 5. The CDR3 contains 15 residues. The CDR3 reads CASSDRDRVSDTQYF. CDR3 bases: TGTGCCAGCAGTGACCGGGACAGGGTGTCAGATACGCAGTATTTT.

This clonotype was observed a few times. V and J are TRBV19 and TRBJ1-4; D is ambiguous. V gave up 7 bases and J gave up 6 bases, with 15 bases separating them. Germline assignment: CDR1 LNHDA and CDR2 SQIVND (reference sequence). CDR3 length: 14 residues. In nucleotides, the CDR3 is TGTGCCAGTACCCGACGAGGGTTTGATGAAAAACTGTTTTTT. Protein product: CASTRRGFDEKLFF.

This clonotype was observed a single time. This chain connects TRBV7-9 to TRBJ2-2; possibly TRBD1 for D (5 bases). Germline-derived CDR1 and CDR2 are SEHNR and FQNEAQ (reference sequence). The CDR3 runs 13 residues. With 7 bases removed from V and 0 bases from J, the gap between germline ends came to 6 bases. CDR3 DNA: TGTGCCAGCAAGACAGCGAACACCGGGGAGCTGTTTTTT. Translation: CASKTANTGELFF.

This clonotype was picked up many times. The V and J genes are TRBV6-5 and TRBJ1-2, with no clear D. Trimming stripped 8 bases from V and 3 bases from J, with 7 bases between. Germline V gives CDR1 MNHEY, CDR2 SVGAGI. This CDR3 spans 11 amino acids. DNA for the CDR3: TGTGCCAGCGGGAGGGACTATGGCTACACCTTC. This encodes CASGRDYGYTF.

This clonotype was seen a single time. CDR3 bases: TGCGCCAGCAGCTTGCCCCTCCTTTCTGGGGCCAACGTCCTGACTTTC. Its translation: CASSLPLLSGANVLTF. This chain links TRBV5-1 with TRBJ2-6; D is undetermined. Germline CDR1 reads SGHRS; CDR2 reads YFSETQ. The CDR3 has 16 residues. The ends were cut back, 1 base at V and 1 base at J, with 9 bases in the middle.

The J gene is TRBJ2-2, the V gene TRBV6-6, with D possibly being TRBD1 (5 bases). Trimming took off 4 bases at V and 9 bases at J, with 15 bases between the two ends. Germline V gene lookup returns CDR1 MNHNY and CDR2 SVGAGI (reference sequence). The CDR3 is 14 amino acids. The CDR3 region is CASSFMGPARELFF. The CDR3 DNA reads TGTGCCAGCAGTTTCATGGGGCCGGCCAGGGAGCTGTTTTTT.